The rows below give T cell receptor beta chains drawn from one sample of a study of T-cell memory formation after mild COVID-19. TCRdb used MiXCR to reprocess the 5' RACE reads, holding one entry per CDR3 protein. The sample holds about 350,000 distinct CDR3 sequences; roughly 13% are singletons and the top ten take 20% to 25%. The sample was PBMCs or a T cell subset sorted from them (not recorded which). The source of these receptors is a man aged 18 to 29 who had mild COVID-19 (a few samples of this study predate the infection). Cell type and time point are not known. The CDR3 runs from the conserved cysteine through the conserved F or W. The D gene is left open where the match is weak. Rows may omit the clone size; those that give it use once, few, many or a size class.

j_gene | abundance | v_gene | d_gene | len | CDR3nt | CDR3aa
TRBJ1-1 | few | TRBV29-1 | NA | 14 | TGCAGCGTTGGTTTTGAGTTCGGGACCCCGGGGGCTTTCTTT | CSVGFEFGTPGAFF
TRBJ2-1 | NA | TRBV7-6 | TRBD2 | 20 | TGTGCCAGCAGCCCTGGGGCGGGACTAGCGGGGGTGAGGCCCTACAATGAGCAGTTCTTC | CASSPGAGLAGVRPYNEQFF
TRBJ2-7 | NA | TRBV7-6 | NA | 14 | TGTGCCAGCAGCTTATTTGAAGGGAGTGACGAGCAGTACTTC | CASSLFEGSDEQYF
TRBJ2-1 | few | TRBV7-9 | NA | 12 | TGTGCCAGCAGCCGCGACCGCAGTAAGCAGTTCTTC | CASSRDRSKQFF
TRBJ1-5 | NA | TRBV4-3 | NA | 16 | TGCGCCAGCAGCCAAGTGCTCGGACGGTTCGATCAGCCCCAGCATTTT | CASSQVLGRFDQPQHF
TRBJ1-5 | many | TRBV5-1 | TRBD1 | 14 | TGTGCCAGCAGCCTCCAGGGGGCCGGTCAGCCCCAGCATTTT | CASSLQGAGQPQHF
TRBJ1-3 | NA | TRBV7-9 | TRBD1 | 15 | TGTGCCAGCAGGGAGGGGGCCTGGTCTGGAAACACCATATATTTT | CASREGAWSGNTIYF
TRBJ1-6 | NA | TRBV6-2/TRBV6-3 | NA | 15 | TGTGCCAGCAGTTACTCGGCAGGGGCGGGTTCACCCCTCCACTTT | CASSYSAGAGSPLHF
TRBJ2-5 | NA | TRBV6-2/TRBV6-3 | TRBD2 | 13 | TGTGCCAGCAAAGCGGGGGTCCTAGAGACCCAGTACTTC | CASKAGVLETQYF
TRBJ2-6 | NA | TRBV10-3 | NA | 16 | TGTGCCATCAGTGAGGGAGGGGTAGCCGGGGCCAACGTCCTGACTTTC | CAISEGGVAGANVLTF
TRBJ2-3 | NA | TRBV11-2 | NA | 15 | TGTGCCAGCAGCTTAGGGTCCTCAATAACAGATACGCAGTATTTT | CASSLGSSITDTQYF
TRBJ2-6 | NA | TRBV2 | NA | 14 | TGTGCCAGCAGGGGTATCTCTGGGGCCAACGTCCTGACTTTC | CASRGISGANVLTF
TRBJ1-2 | once | TRBV7-9 | NA | 14 | TGTGCCAGCAGCTTGTCAGGACAGCCGCGTGGCTACACCTTC | CASSLSGQPRGYTF
TRBJ2-3 | many | TRBV12-3/TRBV12-4 | TRBD2 | 18 | TGTGCCAGCAGTTTAGAGGGACTAGCGGGGGGGCCTAAAGATACGCAGTATTTT | CASSLEGLAGGPKDTQYF
TRBJ1-1 | few | TRBV2 | TRBD1 | 14 | TGTGCCAGCAGTGAAGGGACAGGGGGCACTGAAGCTTTCTTT | CASSEGTGGTEAFF
TRBJ2-5 | NA | TRBV7-9 | TRBD1 | 14 | TGTGCCAGCAGCCGGGGACAGATCCAAGAGACCCAGTACTTC | CASSRGQIQETQYF
TRBJ2-7 | NA | TRBV6-2/TRBV6-3 | NA | 13 | TGTGCCAGCAGTACCGGGCTCTTAGGGGAGCAGTACTTC | CASSTGLLGEQYF
TRBJ2-3 | NA | TRBV6-5 | NA | 17 | TGTGCCAGCAGTTACTCTGCGGGGGCGAGGGCGGTCGGTACGCAGTATTTT | CASSYSAGARAVGTQYF
TRBJ1-1 | NA | TRBV19 | NA | 13 | TGTGCCAGTAGTATATTTCTGAACACTGAAGCTTTCTTT | CASSIFLNTEAFF
TRBJ1-1 | NA | TRBV5-1 | NA | 14 | TGCGCCAGCAGCTTTAAGGGGTCGAACACTGAAGCTTTCTTT | CASSFKGSNTEAFF
TRBJ1-5 | NA | TRBV6-5 | NA | 15 | TGTGCCAGCAGTTCTAGACCCAACGGCAATCAGCCCCAGCATTTT | CASSSRPNGNQPQHF
TRBJ2-7 | NA | TRBV7-7 | NA | 13 | TGTGCCAGCAGCTTAGAAGGGAACGACGAGCAGTACTTC | CASSLEGNDEQYF
TRBJ2-3 | few | TRBV10-3 | NA | 12 | TGTGCCATCAGTGTGACGGGTGATACGCAGTATTTT | CAISVTGDTQYF
TRBJ2-1 | few | TRBV19 | TRBD1 | 14 | TGTGCCAGTAGACAGGGGGTTGCCTACAATGAGCAGTTCTTC | CASRQGVAYNEQFF
TRBJ1-4 | few | TRBV29-1 | NA | 11 | TGCAGCGTTTTAAGTGAGGAAAAACTGTTTTTT | CSVLSEEKLFF
TRBJ2-5 | NA | TRBV7-2 | NA | 14 | TGTGCCAGCAGCTTAATTACATTATTGGAGACCCAGTACTTC | CASSLITLLETQYF
TRBJ2-1 | NA | TRBV24-1 | TRBD1 | 13 | TGTGCCACCGGGACAGGGCCCCTCAATGAGCAGTTCTTC | CATGTGPLNEQFF
TRBJ2-3 | few | TRBV12-3/TRBV12-4 | NA | 12 | TGTGCCAGCAGTTTAACAGGGTACCCGCAGTATTTT | CASSLTGYPQYF
TRBJ2-3 | NA | TRBV20-1 | TRBD2 | 13 | TGCAGTGCTAGCGGGGGGGCCATGGATACGCAGTATTTT | CSASGGAMDTQYF
TRBJ2-1 | few | TRBV5-1 | TRBD1 | 14 | TGCGCCAGCAGCAGGACAGGGTCCGGCAATGAGCAGTTCTTC | CASSRTGSGNEQFF
TRBJ2-3 | many | TRBV5-6 | TRBD2 | 17 | TGTGCCAGCAGCTTGGATCTAGCGGGGAGCCAAACGGATACGCAGTATTTT | CASSLDLAGSQTDTQYF
TRBJ1-1 | NA | TRBV6-2/TRBV6-3 | NA | 14 | TGTGCCAGCAGGCTCCAGGGAAAAGGGACTGAAGCTTTCTTT | CASRLQGKGTEAFF
TRBJ1-2 | NA | TRBV5-1 | TRBD1 | 13 | TGCGCCAGCAGCTTGAACGACAGGGGCAGTTACACCTTC | CASSLNDRGSYTF
TRBJ1-2 | NA | TRBV2 | NA | 15 | TGTGCCAGCGTCCGGGTGCTCCTAGCTAACTATGGCTACACCTTC | CASVRVLLANYGYTF
TRBJ2-1 | few | TRBV7-3 | TRBD2 | 17 | TGTGCCAGCAGCTCCTACGGACTAGCGGGGCCCCACAATGAGCAGTTCTTC | CASSSYGLAGPHNEQFF
TRBJ1-1 | few | TRBV19 | NA | 15 | TGTGCCAGTAGTATGCCCCAGGCATCTGACACTGAAGCTTTCTTT | CASSMPQASDTEAFF
TRBJ2-1 | NA | TRBV6-8 | TRBD1 | 18 | TGTGCCAGCCCACCGGGACAGGGGTCACAATTCTCCTACAATGAGCAGTTCTTC | CASPPGQGSQFSYNEQFF
TRBJ2-3 | many | TRBV6-5 | NA | 12 | TGTGCCAGCAGTACTCAGGGAGATACGCAGTATTTT | CASSTQGDTQYF
TRBJ2-3 | NA | TRBV20-1 | NA | 16 | TGCAGTGCTAGAGACCCCCGGGGGGCTCGGACAGATACGCAGTATTTT | CSARDPRGARTDTQYF
TRBJ1-6 | NA | TRBV27 | NA | 15 | TGTGCCAGCAGACAAGACAGACTACGAAATTCACCCCTCCACTTT | CASRQDRLRNSPLHF
TRBJ2-5 | NA | TRBV9 | NA | 14 | TGTGCCAGCAGCGCCGGCCCCCTCCGGGAGACCCAGTACTTC | CASSAGPLRETQYF
TRBJ2-3 | few | TRBV6-6 | NA | 13 | TGTGCCAGCAGAAAGTCTAGCACAGATACGCAGTATTTT | CASRKSSTDTQYF
TRBJ1-3 | many | TRBV10-2 | TRBD1 | 14 | TGCGCCAGCAGCAGGGGGCTGGATGGAAACACCATATATTTT | CASSRGLDGNTIYF
TRBJ2-2 | NA | TRBV28 | NA | 15 | TGTGCCAGCAGTTTTCGAAGGCTCCGGGTCGGGGAGCTGTTTTTT | CASSFRRLRVGELFF
TRBJ2-4 | many | TRBV7-2 | NA | 13 | TGTGCCAGCAGCTACCGGTCGGGAAACATTCAGTACTTC | CASSYRSGNIQYF
TRBJ2-1 | few | TRBV9 | NA | 16 | TGTGCCAGCAGCGTAGAGCCGGAACCGGGGAACACTGAGCAGTTCTTC | CASSVEPEPGNTEQFF
TRBJ2-5 | few | TRBV20-1 | TRBD2 | 16 | TGCAGTGCCGCGAGACTAGCGGGGGAACTACAAGAGACCCAGTACTTC | CSAARLAGELQETQYF
TRBJ1-2 | few | TRBV20-1 | NA | 14 | TGCAGTGCTAGAGATATGAGCAGTCCGTATGGCTACACCTTC | CSARDMSSPYGYTF
TRBJ1-4 | many | TRBV7-2 | TRBD1 | 14 | TGTGCCAGCAGCTTAGACGGGACAGATGAAAAACTGTTTTTT | CASSLDGTDEKLFF
TRBJ2-1 | few | TRBV7-6 | NA | 14 | TGTGCCAGCAGCCGGTGGGGGCCGGACAATGAGCAGTTCTTC | CASSRWGPDNEQFF